The rows below give T cell receptor beta chains drawn from one sample of a study of CD8 T cells in Susac syndrome. Via MiXCR, TCRdb re-called the immunoSEQ multiplex PCR reads, giving one row per CDR3 protein. Found here are around 79,000 distinct CDR3 sequences, about 95% of them singletons; the top ten hold around 0.4%. Specimen: CD8+ T cells from PBMCs. These TCRs come from a human donor with multiple sclerosis. CDR3s include the opening cysteine and the closing phenylalanine or tryptophan. The D gene is left open where the match is weak. Not every row has a clone size; where given, it reads once, few, many or a size class.

cdr3_aa	cdr3_nt	clone_size	d_call	v_call	j_call
CSGYRVSNEQFF	TGCTCAGGTTACAGGGTCTCCAATGAGCAGTTCTTC	NA	NA	TRBV29-1	TRBJ2-1
CASRVSVGRVWTGGYTF	TGTGCCAGCAGGGTTTCTGTGGGCAGGGTTTGGACAGGCGGCTACACCTTC	NA	TRBD1	TRBV27	TRBJ1-2
CASHSSGSGYTF	TGTGCCAGTCACTCCTCAGGGTCTGGCTACACCTTC	NA	NA	TRBV6-5	TRBJ1-2
CASSQLTSGPWDEQFF	TGTGCCAGCAGCCAACTGACTAGCGGGCCATGGGATGAGCAGTTCTTC	NA	TRBD2	TRBV3-1	TRBJ2-1
CSVGSPDTQYF	TGCAGCGTTGGGTCGCCAGATACGCAGTATTTT	once	NA	TRBV29-1	TRBJ2-3
CASSFSDFTDTQYF	TGTGCCAGCAGTTTCTCTGATTTCACAGATACGCAGTATTTT	few	NA	TRBV12-3/TRBV12-4	TRBJ2-3
CASTDDPKGEKLFF	TGTGCCAGCACCGATGACCCAAAGGGTGAAAAACTGTTTTTT	NA	NA	TRBV12-3/TRBV12-4	TRBJ1-4
CASSQASGVTSYEQYF	TGCGCCAGCAGCCAAGCATCAGGGGTCACGTCCTACGAGCAGTACTTC	NA	NA	TRBV4-1	TRBJ2-7
CASSGTVDELGTEAFF	TGTGCCAGCAGCGGGACAGTTGACGAGCTGGGCACTGAAGCTTTCTTT	NA	TRBD1	TRBV7-9	TRBJ1-1
CASSVTIHEQYF	TGTGCCAGCAGTGTCACCATCCACGAGCAGTACTTC	once	NA	TRBV25-1	TRBJ2-7
CASSPGLGDEKLFF	TGTGCCAGCAGTCCGGGTCTGGGCGATGAAAAACTGTTTTTT	NA	NA	TRBV28	TRBJ1-4
CASSFQRGRNTEAFF	TGCGCCAGCAGCTTCCAGAGGGGGAGAAACACTGAAGCTTTCTTT	NA	NA	TRBV4-3	TRBJ1-1
CASSPQGLGTDTQYF	TGTGCCAGCAGCCCACAGGGACTCGGCACAGATACGCAGTATTTT	NA	NA	TRBV7-2	TRBJ2-3
CASSQPGLAYYNEQFF	TGTGCCAGCAGCCAGCCGGGACTAGCTTACTACAATGAGCAGTTCTTC	NA	TRBD2	TRBV3-1	TRBJ2-1
CASSVILPNTEAFF	TGTGCCAGCAGCGTGATCTTACCAAACACTGAAGCTTTCTTT	NA	NA	TRBV7-8	TRBJ1-1
CASSISDISNQPQHF	TGTGCCAGTAGTATCTCGGACATTAGCAATCAGCCCCAGCATTTT	NA	NA	TRBV19	TRBJ1-5
CAWSVSLLPSYEQYF	TGTGCCTGGAGTGTAAGCCTCCTACCTTCCTACGAGCAGTACTTC	NA	NA	TRBV30	TRBJ2-7
CASSLTAYLSYNEQFF	TGTGCCAGCAGTTTAACGGCCTATCTTTCCTACAATGAGCAGTTCTTC	NA	NA	TRBV27	TRBJ2-1
CASSQRAGPEKLFF	TGCGCCAGCAGTCAACGGGCAGGGCCTGAAAAACTGTTTTTT	NA	NA	TRBV23-1	TRBJ1-4
CASSQDRGTRAYNEQFF	TGTGCCAGCAGCCAAGATCGAGGGACTAGGGCGTACAATGAGCAGTTCTTC	NA	TRBD2	TRBV4-2	TRBJ2-1
CASIIDRGIGMNTEAFF	TGTGCCAGCATTATCGACAGGGGGATTGGTATGAACACTGAAGCTTTCTTT	NA	TRBD1	TRBV2	TRBJ1-1
CASSVVGGPEGTQYF	TGTGCCAGCAGTGTCGTGGGAGGGCCAGAGGGGACCCAGTACTTC	NA	TRBD2	TRBV2	TRBJ2-5
CASSPVPVGSGDEQFF	TGTGCCAGCAGCCCAGTCCCGGTGGGCTCCGGCGATGAGCAGTTCTTC	NA	NA	TRBV27	TRBJ2-1
CASSFGQTTEVFF	TGTGCCAGCAGCTTTGGACAGACCACTGAAGTTTTCTTT	NA	NA	TRBV7-2	TRBJ1-1
CASSLLGAWGYTF	TGTGCCAGCAGCTTATTGGGGGCTTGGGGCTACACCTTC	NA	NA	TRBV7-2	TRBJ1-2
CASSLGGGQPDTQYF	TGTGCCAGCAGTTTAGGGGGTGGGCAGCCAGATACGCAGTATTTT	NA	NA	TRBV12-3/TRBV12-4	TRBJ2-3
CASSSSGGSTDTQYF	TGTGCCAGCAGCTCTAGCGGGGGTAGCACAGATACGCAGTATTTT	NA	TRBD2	TRBV7-2	TRBJ2-3
CASSLDGRNQETQYF	TGTGCCAGCAGCTTGGACGGACGGAACCAAGAGACCCAGTACTTC	NA	NA	TRBV9	TRBJ2-5
CASSEWGPAGNTGELFF	TGTGCCAGCAGTGAATGGGGACCAGCAGGGAACACCGGGGAGCTGTTTTTT	NA	NA	TRBV2	TRBJ2-2
CASSFEGWEQYF	TGTGCCAGCAGTTTCGAGGGTTGGGAGCAGTACTTC	NA	NA	TRBV12-3/TRBV12-4	TRBJ2-7
CSARLLRTGGYGETQYF	TGCAGTGCGAGACTATTAAGGACAGGGGGATACGGGGAGACCCAGTACTTC	NA	TRBD1	TRBV20-1	TRBJ2-5
CASSEAVLSHGYTF	TGTGCCAGCAGTGAAGCGGTCCTTAGCCATGGCTACACCTTC	NA	NA	TRBV6-1	TRBJ1-2
CASSLLSDGGFYEQYF	TGTGCCAGCAGCTTGTTGTCAGACGGAGGGTTTTACGAGCAGTACTTC	NA	NA	TRBV5-6	TRBJ2-7
CSVDGPVYNEQFF	TGCAGCGTTGACGGGCCCGTTTACAATGAGCAGTTCTTC	NA	NA	TRBV29-1	TRBJ2-1
CASSEWGTPNTEAFF	TGTGCCAGCAGTGAATGGGGGACACCGAACACTGAAGCTTTCTTT	NA	NA	TRBV25-1	TRBJ1-1
CASSQDGVPAVGELFF	TGTGCCAGCAGCCAAGACGGGGTACCTGCAGTCGGGGAGCTGTTTTTT	NA	NA	TRBV3-1	TRBJ2-2
CASSVYQGSYEQYF	TGTGCCAGCAGCGTATATCAGGGCTCCTACGAGCAGTACTTC	NA	NA	TRBV9	TRBJ2-7
CATSRGIAGLNEQFF	TGTGCCACCAGCAGAGGGATAGCGGGACTCAATGAGCAGTTCTTC	NA	TRBD2	TRBV15	TRBJ2-1
CSGLQGGYGYTF	TGCAGCGGGCTGCAGGGGGGGTATGGCTACACCTTC	NA	TRBD1	TRBV29-1	TRBJ1-2
CASSYSKRGRTGELFF	TGTGCCAGCAGTTACTCCAAGCGGGGGAGGACCGGGGAGCTGTTTTTT	NA	TRBD2	TRBV6-5	TRBJ2-2
CASSPDTGDIQYF	TGTGCCAGCAGCCCGGACACCGGTGACATTCAGTACTTC	NA	NA	TRBV5-6	TRBJ2-4
CASSHPGRPYEQYF	TGCGCCAGCAGCCATCCGGGTCGTCCCTACGAGCAGTACTTC	NA	NA	TRBV5-1	TRBJ2-7
CASSPALGFQSSQYF	TGTGCCAGTAGCCCCGCCTTGGGGTTTCAGAGCAGCCAGTACTTC	NA	NA	TRBV19	TRBJ2-5
CASKIQGRRGNTEAFF	TGTGCCAGTAAGATACAGGGGCGAAGGGGGAACACTGAAGCTTTCTTT	NA	TRBD1	TRBV19	TRBJ1-1
CASSSEGRDSNQPQHF	TGTGCCAGCAGCTCCGAGGGCAGGGACAGTAATCAGCCCCAGCATTTT	NA	TRBD1	TRBV7-9	TRBJ1-5
CASSLKGSGGRDTEAFF	TGTGCCAGCAGCTTAAAGGGATCGGGGGGCCGGGACACTGAAGCTTTCTTT	NA	NA	TRBV7-9	TRBJ1-1
CASSPSGSYNEQFF	TGTGCCAGCAGTCCGAGTGGATCCTACAATGAGCAGTTCTTC	NA	NA	TRBV27	TRBJ2-1